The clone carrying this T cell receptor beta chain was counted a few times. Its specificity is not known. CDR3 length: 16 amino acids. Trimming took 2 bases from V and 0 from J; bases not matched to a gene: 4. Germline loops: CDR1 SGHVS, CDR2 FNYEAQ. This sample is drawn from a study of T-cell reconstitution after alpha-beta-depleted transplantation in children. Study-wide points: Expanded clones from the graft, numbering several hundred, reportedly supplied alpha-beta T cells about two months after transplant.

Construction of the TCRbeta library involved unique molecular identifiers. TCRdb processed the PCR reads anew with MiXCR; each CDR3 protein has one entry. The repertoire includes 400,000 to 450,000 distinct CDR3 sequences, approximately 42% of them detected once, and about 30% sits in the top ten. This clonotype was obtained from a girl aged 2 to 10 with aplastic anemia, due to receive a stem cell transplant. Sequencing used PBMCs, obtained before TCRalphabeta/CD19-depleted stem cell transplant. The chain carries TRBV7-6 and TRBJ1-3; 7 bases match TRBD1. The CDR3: CASSLPHRGSGNTIYF. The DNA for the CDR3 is TGTGCCAGCAGCTTACCCCACAGGGGCTCTGGAAACACCATATATTTT.